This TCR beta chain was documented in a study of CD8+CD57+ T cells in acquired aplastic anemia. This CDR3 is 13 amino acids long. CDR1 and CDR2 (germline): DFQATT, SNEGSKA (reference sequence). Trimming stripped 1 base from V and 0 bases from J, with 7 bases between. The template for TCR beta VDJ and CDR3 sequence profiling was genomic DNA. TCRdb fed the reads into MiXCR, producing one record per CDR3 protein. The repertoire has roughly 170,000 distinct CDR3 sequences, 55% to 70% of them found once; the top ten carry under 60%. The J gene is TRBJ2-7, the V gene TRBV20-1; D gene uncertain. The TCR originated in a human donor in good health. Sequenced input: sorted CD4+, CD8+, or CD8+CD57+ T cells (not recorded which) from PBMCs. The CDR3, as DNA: TGCAGTGCTAGAGGAGGCGGCTCCTACGAGCAGTACTTC. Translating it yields CSARGGGSYEQYF.